A selection of T cell receptor beta chains follows, all from one sample in a study of graft-versus-host responses after intestinal transplantation. These receptors' antigens are unknown. This table comes from immunoSEQ multiplex PCR, and its TCRdb copy is limited to in-frame clones, with some not included. The sample gives more than 95,000 clones, over 85% of which show up once; roughly 1% is in the top ten. This sample comprised unstimulated CD8+ T cells sorted from spleen or lymph node cells, obtained before intestinal transplant. Receptors originate from a human donor who received an intestinal transplant. Both conserved end residues are part of each CDR3. Fields, in order: D gene, J gene, V gene, clone size, CDR3 protein, CDR3 DNA. A D gene is named only where the DNA matches it firmly. The size of a clone is reported for some rows only, either as once, few or many, or as a class for expanded clones.

TRBD2	TRBJ2-1	TRBV9	.	CASTGGAAIGEQFF	TGTGCCAGCACGGGGGGTGCGGCTATTGGAGAGCAGTTCTTC
TRBD1	TRBJ1-1	TRBV5-1	.	CASSMTGEAFF	TGCGCCAGCAGCATGACAGGGGAAGCTTTCTTT
.	TRBJ2-2	TRBV9	.	CASSVGGKNTGELFF	TGTGCCAGCAGCGTAGGGGGGAAGAACACCGGGGAGCTGTTTTTT
.	TRBJ2-7	TRBV5-4	.	CASRDNISGQYF	TGTGCCAGCAGGGACAACATCTCGGGGCAGTACTTC
.	TRBJ1-4	TRBV29-1	.	CSVEGPNDEKLFF	TGCAGCGTTGAAGGACCCAATGACGAAAAACTGTTTTTT
.	TRBJ1-2	TRBV27	.	CASSLSATSDGYTF	TGTGCCAGCAGTTTGAGCGCGACATCTGATGGCTACACCTTC
.	TRBJ2-1	TRBV6-5	.	CAALTENNEQFF	TGTGCCGCTCTGACAGAGAACAATGAGCAGTTCTTC
.	TRBJ2-2	TRBV9	.	CASSVGGSTGELFF	TGTGCCAGCAGCGTAGGTGGAAGCACCGGGGAGCTGTTTTTT
.	TRBJ1-6	TRBV4-1	once	CASSQEEDSPLHF	TGCGCCAGCAGCCAAGAAGAAGATTCACCCCTCCACTTT
.	TRBJ2-7	TRBV7-9	.	CASSWTVRFF	TGTGCCAGCAGTTGGACAGTAAGATTTTTC
.	TRBJ1-1	TRBV19	.	CASSIWGGNTEAFF	TGTGCCAGTAGTATTTGGGGTGGGAACACTGAAGCTTTCTTT
TRBD2	TRBJ2-1	TRBV7-9	.	CATDDRSGVHNEQFF	TGTGCCACCGACGATCGTAGCGGGGTTCACAATGAGCAGTTCTTC
.	TRBJ1-5	TRBV2	.	CASSEGRQNQPQHF	TGTGCCAGCAGTGAGGGCCGACAGAATCAGCCCCAGCATTTT
TRBD2	TRBJ2-3	TRBV5-1	.	CASSEGLAGHTQYF	TGCGCCAGCAGCGAGGGACTAGCGGGGCATACGCAGTATTTT
.	TRBJ1-3	TRBV7-9	.	CATTGGGNTIYF	TGTGCCACTACGGGGGGGGGAAACACCATATATTTT
TRBD2	TRBJ2-2	TRBV2	.	CASSVTSGKNTGELFF	TGTGCCAGCAGTGTCACTAGCGGGAAAAACACCGGGGAGCTGTTTTTT
TRBD2	TRBJ2-5	TRBV4-1	.	CASSQLAGGGETQYF	TGCGCCAGCAGCCAACTAGCGGGGGGAGGTGAGACCCAGTACTTC
TRBD1	TRBJ2-2	TRBV10-3	.	CAISGTGQNTGELFF	TGTGCCATCAGTGGGACAGGGCAAAACACCGGGGAGCTGTTTTTT
.	TRBJ1-2	TRBV12-5	.	CASGLGGGDGYTF	TGTGCTAGTGGTTTGGGGGGAGGGGATGGCTACACCTTC
.	TRBJ2-5	TRBV4-1	.	CASSQSPGGQETQYF	TGCGCCAGCAGCCAATCCCCAGGGGGGCAAGAGACCCAGTACTTC
.	TRBJ1-2	TRBV7-8	.	CASSSGPSPSPDYGYTF	TGTGCCAGCAGCTCCGGACCCAGCCCGAGCCCGGACTATGGCTACACCTTC
TRBD2	TRBJ2-1	TRBV19	.	CASSIAGGSNEQFF	TGTGCCAGTAGTATCGCGGGGGGGTCGAATGAGCAGTTCTTC
.	TRBJ2-3	TRBV7-9	.	CASRTTDTQYF	TGTGCCAGCAGGACCACAGATACGCAGTATTTT
.	TRBJ2-3	TRBV5-1	once	CASGHTDTQYF	TGCGCCAGCGGACACACAGATACGCAGTATTTT
TRBD2	TRBJ2-1	TRBV4-1	.	CASSQGGLAGGAGEQFF	TGCGCCAGCAGCCAAGGAGGACTAGCGGGGGGGGCGGGTGAGCAGTTCTTC
.	TRBJ2-7	TRBV5-1	.	CASSLNQGPSVEQHF	TGCGCCAGCAGCTTGAATCAGGGGCCCTCGGTCGAGCAGCACTTC
.	TRBJ2-7	TRBV10-3	.	CAISESGQASYEQYF	TGTGCCATCAGTGAGTCAGGGCAGGCTTCCTACGAGCAGTACTTC
.	TRBJ1-2	TRBV9	once	CASSVVGGGDGYTF	TGTGCCAGCAGCGTAGTTGGGGGCGGGGATGGCTACACCTTC
.	TRBJ2-7	TRBV5-1	.	CASAETAGRLEQYF	TGCGCCAGCGCAGAGACGGCCGGTCGGCTCGAGCAGTACTTC
TRBD1	TRBJ1-1	TRBV19	.	CASSPPGQGTEAFF	TGTGCCAGTAGTCCCCCGGGACAGGGGACTGAAGCTTTCTTT
.	TRBJ1-2	TRBV27	once	CASSLSPESNGYTF	TGTGCCAGCAGTTTAAGTCCCGAATCCAATGGCTACACCTTC
.	TRBJ1-6	TRBV6-6	few	CASSYDAGGVSSPLHF	TGTGCCAGCAGTTACGATGCTGGGGGGGTCAGCTCACCCCTCCACTTT
.	TRBJ2-1	TRBV27	.	CASSSETYNEQFF	TGTGCCAGCAGTTCAGAAACCTACAATGAGCAGTTCTTC
.	TRBJ2-7	TRBV19	once	CASSIGSGGYEQYF	TGTGCCAGTAGTATCGGGTCAGGGGGGTACGAGCAGTACTTC
.	TRBJ2-3	TRBV6-1	.	CASSERRGTTDDTQYF	TGTGCCAGCAGTGAAAGGCGGGGCACCACCGACGATACGCAGTATTTT
.	TRBJ1-1	TRBV27	.	CASSLSSRNTEAFF	TGTGCCAGCAGTTTATCGTCGCGGAACACTGAAGCTTTCTTT
.	TRBJ1-2	TRBV29-1	.	CSVEGKGFPYGYTF	TGCAGCGTTGAAGGAAAAGGTTTCCCCTATGGCTACACCTTC
.	TRBJ2-5	TRBV5-6	.	CASSRRGKQETQYF	TGTGCCAGCAGCCGCCGGGGAAAACAAGAGACCCAGTACTTC
TRBD2	TRBJ2-2	TRBV7-9	.	CASSGTSGGGPITGELFF	TGTGCCAGCAGCGGGACTAGCGGGGGAGGACCGATAACCGGGGAGCTGTTTTTT
.	TRBJ2-7	TRBV7-9	.	CASSWTDYEQYF	TGTGCCAGCAGCTGGACAGACTACGAGCAGTACTTC